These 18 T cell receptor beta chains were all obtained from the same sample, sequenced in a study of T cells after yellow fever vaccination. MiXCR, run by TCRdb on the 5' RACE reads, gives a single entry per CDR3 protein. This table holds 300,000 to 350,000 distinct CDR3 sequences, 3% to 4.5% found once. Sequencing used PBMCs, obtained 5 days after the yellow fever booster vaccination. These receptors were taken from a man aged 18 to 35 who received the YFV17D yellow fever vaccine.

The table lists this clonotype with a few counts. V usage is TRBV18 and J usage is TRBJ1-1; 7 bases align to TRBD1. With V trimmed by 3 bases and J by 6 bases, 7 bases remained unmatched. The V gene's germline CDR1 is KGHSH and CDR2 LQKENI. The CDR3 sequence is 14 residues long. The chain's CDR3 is CASSPAGQSAEAFF. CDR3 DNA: TGTGCCAGCTCACCTGCGGGACAGTCTGCTGAAGCTTTCTTT. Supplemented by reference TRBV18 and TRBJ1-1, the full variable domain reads NAGVMQNPRHLVRRRGQEARLRCSPMKGHSHVYWYRQLPEEGLKFMVYLQKENIIDESGMPKERFSAEFPKEGPSILRIQQVVRGDSAAYFCASSPAGQSAEAFFGQGTRLTVV.

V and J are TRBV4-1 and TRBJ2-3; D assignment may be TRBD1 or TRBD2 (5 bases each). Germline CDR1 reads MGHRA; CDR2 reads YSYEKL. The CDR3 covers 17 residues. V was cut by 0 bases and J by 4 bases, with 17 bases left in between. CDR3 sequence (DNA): TGCGCCAGCAGCCAAGAAGCAAGGGGAGTGGTGTCAGATACGCAGTATTTT. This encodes CASSQEARGVVSDTQYF.

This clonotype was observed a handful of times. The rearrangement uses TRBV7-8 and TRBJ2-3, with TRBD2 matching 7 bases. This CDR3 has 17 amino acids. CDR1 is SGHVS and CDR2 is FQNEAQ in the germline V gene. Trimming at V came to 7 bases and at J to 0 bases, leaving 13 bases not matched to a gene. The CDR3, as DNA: TGTGCCAGCATCATTGCGGGACTAAGCTCTAGCACAGATACGCAGTATTTT. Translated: CASIIAGLSSSTDTQYF.

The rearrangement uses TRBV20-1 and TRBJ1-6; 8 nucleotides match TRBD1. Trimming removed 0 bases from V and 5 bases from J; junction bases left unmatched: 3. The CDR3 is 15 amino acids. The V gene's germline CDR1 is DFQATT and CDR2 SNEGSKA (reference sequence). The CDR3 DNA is TGCAGTGCTAGAGAATCGACAGGGGATAATTCACCCCTCCACTTT. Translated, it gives CSARESTGDNSPLHF.

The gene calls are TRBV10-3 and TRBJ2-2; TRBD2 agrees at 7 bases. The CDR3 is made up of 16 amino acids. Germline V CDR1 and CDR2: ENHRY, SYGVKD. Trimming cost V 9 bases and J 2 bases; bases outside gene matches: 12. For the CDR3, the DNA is TGTGCCATAGCCGGGGGGTCCATCTCAAACACCGGGGAGCTGTTTTTT. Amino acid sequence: CAIAGGSISNTGELFF.

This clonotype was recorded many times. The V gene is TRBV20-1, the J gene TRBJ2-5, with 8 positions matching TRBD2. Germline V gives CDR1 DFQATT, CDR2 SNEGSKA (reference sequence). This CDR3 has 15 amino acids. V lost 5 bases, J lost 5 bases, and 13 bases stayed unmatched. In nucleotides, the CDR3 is TGCAGTGCTCCCCGTGGTAGCGGGGTAAGGGAGACCCAGTACTTC. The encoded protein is CSAPRGSGVRETQYF.

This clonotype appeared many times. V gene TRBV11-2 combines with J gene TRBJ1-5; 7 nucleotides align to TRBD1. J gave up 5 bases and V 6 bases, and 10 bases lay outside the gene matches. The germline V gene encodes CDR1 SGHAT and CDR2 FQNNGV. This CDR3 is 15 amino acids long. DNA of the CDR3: TGTGCCAGCAGTTCCCGGGGGGGACAGCATCAGCCCCAGCATTTT. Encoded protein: CASSSRGGQHQPQHF.

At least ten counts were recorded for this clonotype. The CDR3 here is CASSQGGPPGLAGNEQFF. In DNA, the CDR3 is TGCGCCAGCAGCCAAGGAGGTCCCCCGGGACTAGCGGGCAATGAGCAGTTCTTC. This chain links TRBV4-3 with TRBJ2-1, with 12 nucleotides matching TRBD2. J was trimmed by 6 bases and V by 1 base; bases with no gene match: 10. The CDR3 has 18 amino acids. The germline CDR1 and CDR2 sequences are LGHNA and YSLEER.

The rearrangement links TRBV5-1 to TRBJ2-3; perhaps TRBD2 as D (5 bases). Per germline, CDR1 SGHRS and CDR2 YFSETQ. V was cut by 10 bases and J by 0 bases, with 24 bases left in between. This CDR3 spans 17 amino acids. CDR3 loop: CAVRFGVTGKSTDTQYF. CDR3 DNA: TGCGCCGTTAGATTCGGGGTGACCGGGAAAAGCACAGATACGCAGTATTTT.

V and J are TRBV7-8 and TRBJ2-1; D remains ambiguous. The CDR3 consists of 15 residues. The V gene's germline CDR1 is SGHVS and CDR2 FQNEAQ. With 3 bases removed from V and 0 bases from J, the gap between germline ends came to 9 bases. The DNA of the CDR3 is TGTGCCAGCAGCTTCCCACCGAGCTCCTACAATGAGCAGTTCTTC. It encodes CASSFPPSSYNEQFF.

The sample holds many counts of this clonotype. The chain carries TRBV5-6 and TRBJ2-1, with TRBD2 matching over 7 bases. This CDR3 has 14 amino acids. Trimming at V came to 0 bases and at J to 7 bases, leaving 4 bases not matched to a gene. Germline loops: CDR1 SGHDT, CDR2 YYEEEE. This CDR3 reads CASSLGLARNEQFF. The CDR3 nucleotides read TGTGCCAGCAGCTTGGGACTAGCCAGGAATGAGCAGTTCTTC.

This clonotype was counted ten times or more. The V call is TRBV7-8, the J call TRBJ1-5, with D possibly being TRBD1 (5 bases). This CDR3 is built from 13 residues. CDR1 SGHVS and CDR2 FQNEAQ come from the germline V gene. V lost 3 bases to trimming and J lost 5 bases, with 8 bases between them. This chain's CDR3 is CASSLRDYQPQHF. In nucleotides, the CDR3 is TGTGCCAGCAGCTTGAGGGACTATCAGCCCCAGCATTTT.

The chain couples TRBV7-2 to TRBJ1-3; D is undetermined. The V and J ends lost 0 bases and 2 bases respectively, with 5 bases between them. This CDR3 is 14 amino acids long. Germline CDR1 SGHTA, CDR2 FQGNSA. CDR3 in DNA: TGTGCCAGCAGCTTAGCGCCGGCTGGAAACACCATATATTTT. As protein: CASSLAPAGNTIYF.

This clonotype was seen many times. The CDR3 bases are TGTGCCAGCAGCGTAGGTGGGAGGGAGGATGGCTACACCTTC. Its protein is CASSVGGREDGYTF. The rearrangement uses TRBV9 and TRBJ1-2; D is uncertain. The CDR3 has 14 residues. Germline CDR1 is SGDLS and CDR2 is YYNGEE. V was pared by 0 bases and J by 6 bases, with 12 bases between.

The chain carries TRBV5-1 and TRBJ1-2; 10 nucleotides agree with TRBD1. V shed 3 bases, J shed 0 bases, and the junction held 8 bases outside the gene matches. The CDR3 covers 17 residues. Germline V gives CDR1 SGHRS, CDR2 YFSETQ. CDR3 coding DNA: TGCGCCAGCAGCTCTCCGGGACAGGGGTCGACTAACTATGGCTACACCTTC. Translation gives CASSSPGQGSTNYGYTF. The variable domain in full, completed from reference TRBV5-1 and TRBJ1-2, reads KAGVTQTPRYLIKTRGQQVTLSCSPISGHRSVSWYQQTPGQGLQFLFEYFSETQRNKGNFPGRFSGRQFSNSRSEMNVSTLELGDSALYLCASSSPGQGSTNYGYTFGSGTRLTVV.

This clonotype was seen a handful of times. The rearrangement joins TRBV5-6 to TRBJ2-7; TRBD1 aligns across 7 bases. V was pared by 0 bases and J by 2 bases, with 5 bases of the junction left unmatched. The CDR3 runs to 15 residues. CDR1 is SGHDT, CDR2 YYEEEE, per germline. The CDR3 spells CASSLAQTGTYEQYV. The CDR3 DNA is TGTGCCAGCAGCTTGGCCCAGACAGGGACCTACGAGCAGTACGTC.

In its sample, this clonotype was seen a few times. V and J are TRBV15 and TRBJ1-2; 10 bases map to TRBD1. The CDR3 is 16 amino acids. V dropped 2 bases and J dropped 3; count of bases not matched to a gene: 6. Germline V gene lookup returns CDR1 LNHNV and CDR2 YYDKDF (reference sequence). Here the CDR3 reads CATSRPTGTGDYGYTF. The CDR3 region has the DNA TGTGCCACCAGCAGACCAACCGGGACAGGGGACTATGGCTACACCTTC.

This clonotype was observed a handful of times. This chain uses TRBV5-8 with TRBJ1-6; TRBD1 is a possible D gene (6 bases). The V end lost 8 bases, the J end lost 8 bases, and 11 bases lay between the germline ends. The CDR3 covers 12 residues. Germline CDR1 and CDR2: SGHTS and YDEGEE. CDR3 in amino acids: CASAGAYSPLHF. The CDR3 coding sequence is TGTGCCAGTGCAGGGGCGTATTCACCCCTCCACTTT.